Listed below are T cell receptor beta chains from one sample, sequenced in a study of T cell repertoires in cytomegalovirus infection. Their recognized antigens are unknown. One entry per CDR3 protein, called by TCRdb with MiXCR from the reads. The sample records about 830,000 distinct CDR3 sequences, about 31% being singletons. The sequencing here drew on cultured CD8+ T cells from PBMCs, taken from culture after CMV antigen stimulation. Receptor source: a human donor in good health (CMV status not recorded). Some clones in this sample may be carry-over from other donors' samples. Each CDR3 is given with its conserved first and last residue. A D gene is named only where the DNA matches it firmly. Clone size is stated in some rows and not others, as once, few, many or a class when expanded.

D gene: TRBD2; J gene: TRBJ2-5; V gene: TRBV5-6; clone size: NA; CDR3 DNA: TGTGCCAGCAGCTTGGGCGGGAGCTACGATGAGACCCAGTACTTC; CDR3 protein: CASSLGGSYDETQYF
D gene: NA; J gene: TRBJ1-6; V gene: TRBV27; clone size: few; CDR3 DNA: TGTGCCAGCAGTTTACTAGCGGAGAGCTCCTATAATTCACCCCTCCACTTT; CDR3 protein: CASSLLAESSYNSPLHF
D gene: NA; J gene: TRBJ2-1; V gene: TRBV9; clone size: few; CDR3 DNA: TGTGCCAGCAGCGTAGGGACTGCCCCCAATGAGCAGTTCTTC; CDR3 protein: CASSVGTAPNEQFF
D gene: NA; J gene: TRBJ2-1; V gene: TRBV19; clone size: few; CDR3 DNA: TGTGCCAGTAGTGCCAGGGGGGGCTCCTACAATGAGCAGTTCTTC; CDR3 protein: CASSARGGSYNEQFF
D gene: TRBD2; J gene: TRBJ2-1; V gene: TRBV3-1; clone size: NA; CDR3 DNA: TGTGCCAGCAGCGCTCGACTAGCGGGGCCCTACAATGAGCAGTTCTTC; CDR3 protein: CASSARLAGPYNEQFF
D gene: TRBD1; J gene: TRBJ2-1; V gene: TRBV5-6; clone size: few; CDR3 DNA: TGTGCCAGCAGCTTGGTTGTGACCCGGGACAGGGGTCGAGATGAGCAGTTCTTC; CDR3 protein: CASSLVVTRDRGRDEQFF
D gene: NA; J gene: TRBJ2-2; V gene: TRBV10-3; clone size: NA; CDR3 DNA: TGTGCCATCATGGGGCGCACCGGGGAGCTGTTTTTT; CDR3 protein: CAIMGRTGELFF
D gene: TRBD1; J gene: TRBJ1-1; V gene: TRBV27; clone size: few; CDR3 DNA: TGTGCCAGCCTAGGACAGGGTAACATGAACACTGAAGCTTTCTTT; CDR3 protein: CASLGQGNMNTEAFF
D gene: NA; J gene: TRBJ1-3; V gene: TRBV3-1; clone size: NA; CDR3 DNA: TGTGCCAGCAGCCAAGATAGTCGGAGCCCATCGGACACCATATATTTT; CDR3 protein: CASSQDSRSPSDTIYF
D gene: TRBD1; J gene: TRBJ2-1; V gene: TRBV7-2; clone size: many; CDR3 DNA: TGTGCCAGCAGTCTTACCGGGACAGGACCCTACAATGAGCAGTTCTTC; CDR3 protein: CASSLTGTGPYNEQFF
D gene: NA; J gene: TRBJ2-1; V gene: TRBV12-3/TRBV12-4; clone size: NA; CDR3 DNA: TGTGCCAGCACCTTCGGGACTCCGGAGGTGTTCTTC; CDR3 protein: CASTFGTPEVFF
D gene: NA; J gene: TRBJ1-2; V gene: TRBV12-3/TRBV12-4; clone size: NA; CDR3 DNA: TGTGCCAGCAGCTCAAACAGGAAGGCCTATGGCTACACCTTC; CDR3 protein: CASSSNRKAYGYTF
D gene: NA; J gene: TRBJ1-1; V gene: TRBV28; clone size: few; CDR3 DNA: TGTGCCAGCAGCACCGCTCCCTTATGGGGGGGAGGGATGAACACTGAAGCTTTCTTT; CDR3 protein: CASSTAPLWGGGMNTEAFF
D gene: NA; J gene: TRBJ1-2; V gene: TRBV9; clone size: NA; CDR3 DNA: TGTGCCAGCAGCGTAGGGGACGGACACTATGGCTACACCTTC; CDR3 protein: CASSVGDGHYGYTF
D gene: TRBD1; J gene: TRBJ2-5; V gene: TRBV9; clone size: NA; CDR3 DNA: TGTGCCAGCAGCGTAGAACAGGGGGCGCGGGAGACCCAGTACTTC; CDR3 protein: CASSVEQGARETQYF
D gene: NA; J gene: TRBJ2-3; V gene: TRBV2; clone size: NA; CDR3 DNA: TGTGCCAGCAATGGAAAGGGGACGCAGTATTTT; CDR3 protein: CASNGKGTQYF
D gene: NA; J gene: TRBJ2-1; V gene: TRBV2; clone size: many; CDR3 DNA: TGTGCCAGCAGGGGCTCCTACAATGAGCAGTTCTTC; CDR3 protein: CASRGSYNEQFF
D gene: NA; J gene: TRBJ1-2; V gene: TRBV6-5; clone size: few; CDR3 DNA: TGTGCCAGCAGTTACGACTCTCATGGCTACACCTTC; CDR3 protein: CASSYDSHGYTF
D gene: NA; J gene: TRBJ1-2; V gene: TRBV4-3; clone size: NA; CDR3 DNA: TGCGCCAGCAGCCAACAGGCGTTTAACTATGGCTACACCTTC; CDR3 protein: CASSQQAFNYGYTF
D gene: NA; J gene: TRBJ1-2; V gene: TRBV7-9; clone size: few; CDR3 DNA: TGTGCCAGCAGCTCGGACGGTGAGAATGGCTACACCTTC; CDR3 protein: CASSSDGENGYTF
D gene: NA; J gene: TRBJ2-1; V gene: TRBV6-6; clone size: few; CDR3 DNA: TGTGCCAGCAGCCCCCCTCAATCCTACAATGAGCAGTTCTTC; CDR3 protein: CASSPPQSYNEQFF
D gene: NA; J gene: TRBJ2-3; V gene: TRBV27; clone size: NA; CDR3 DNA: TGTGCCAGCAGTCCCCCTCCACCAGATACGCAGTATTTT; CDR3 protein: CASSPPPPDTQYF
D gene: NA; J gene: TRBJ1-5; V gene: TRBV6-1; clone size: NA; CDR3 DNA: TGTGCCAGCAAACACATAGGGGTTGGGGATGGCAATCAGCCCCAGCATTTT; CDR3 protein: CASKHIGVGDGNQPQHF
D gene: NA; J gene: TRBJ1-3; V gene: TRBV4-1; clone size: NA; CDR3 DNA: TGCGCCAGCAGCCAAGTGGCAGGTTCAATAAGGAACACCATATATTTT; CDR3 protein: CASSQVAGSIRNTIYF
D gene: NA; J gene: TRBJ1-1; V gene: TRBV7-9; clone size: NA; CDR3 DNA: TGTGCCAGCAGCTTAGACTGGTGGAGGGCGATGAACACTGAAGCTTTCTTT; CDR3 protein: CASSLDWWRAMNTEAFF
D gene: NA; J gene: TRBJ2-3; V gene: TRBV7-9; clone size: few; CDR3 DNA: TGCGGATGGGGGGTGTTGGGTCCAGATACGCAGTATTTT; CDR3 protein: CGWGVLGPDTQYF
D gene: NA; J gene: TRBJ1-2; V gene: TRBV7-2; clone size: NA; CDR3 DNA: TGTGCCAGCAGTTTTGGACTTGGCTACACCTTC; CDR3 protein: CASSFGLGYTF
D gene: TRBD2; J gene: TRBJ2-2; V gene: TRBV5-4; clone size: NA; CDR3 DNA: TGTGCCAGCAGCTTGGGGGAGGGCAGCAGGAACACCGGGGAGCTGTTTTTT; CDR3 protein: CASSLGEGSRNTGELFF
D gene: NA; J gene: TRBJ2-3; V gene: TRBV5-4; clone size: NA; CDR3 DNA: TGTGCCAGCAGCTTGAAACAGGGAATGGATACGCAGTATTTT; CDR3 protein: CASSLKQGMDTQYF
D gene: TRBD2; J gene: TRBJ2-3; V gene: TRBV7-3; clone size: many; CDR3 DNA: TGTGCCAGCAGGAAAACTAGCGGGGAGTGGGATACGCAGTATTTT; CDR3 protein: CASRKTSGEWDTQYF
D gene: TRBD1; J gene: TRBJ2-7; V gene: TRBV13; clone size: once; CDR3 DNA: TGTGCCAGCAGCCCAACGACAGGGTTCTACGAGCAGTACTTC; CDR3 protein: CASSPTTGFYEQYF
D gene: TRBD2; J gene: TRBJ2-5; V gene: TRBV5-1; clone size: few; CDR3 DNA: TGCGCCAGCAGCTTGGTCTGGACTAGCGCTAAAGAGACCCAGTACTTC; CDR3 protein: CASSLVWTSAKETQYF
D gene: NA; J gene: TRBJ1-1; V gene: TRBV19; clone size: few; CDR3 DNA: TGTGCCAGTAAAATCCCCGGGAACACTGAAGCTTTCTTT; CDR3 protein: CASKIPGNTEAFF
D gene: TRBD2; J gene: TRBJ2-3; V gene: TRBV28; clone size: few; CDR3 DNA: TGTGCCAGCAGTTCTAGGGGCGGGGGGACCACAGATACGCAGTATTTT; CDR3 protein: CASSSRGGGTTDTQYF
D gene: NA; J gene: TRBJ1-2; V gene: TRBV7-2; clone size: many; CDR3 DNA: TGTGCCAGCAGCCCCCATACAGGATTCAGGGATGGCTACACCTTC; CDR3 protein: CASSPHTGFRDGYTF
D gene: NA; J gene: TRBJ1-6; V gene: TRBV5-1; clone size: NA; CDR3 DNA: TGCGCCAGCAGCCTCGAGGACCGGCAGTATAATTCACCCCTCCACTTT; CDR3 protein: CASSLEDRQYNSPLHF